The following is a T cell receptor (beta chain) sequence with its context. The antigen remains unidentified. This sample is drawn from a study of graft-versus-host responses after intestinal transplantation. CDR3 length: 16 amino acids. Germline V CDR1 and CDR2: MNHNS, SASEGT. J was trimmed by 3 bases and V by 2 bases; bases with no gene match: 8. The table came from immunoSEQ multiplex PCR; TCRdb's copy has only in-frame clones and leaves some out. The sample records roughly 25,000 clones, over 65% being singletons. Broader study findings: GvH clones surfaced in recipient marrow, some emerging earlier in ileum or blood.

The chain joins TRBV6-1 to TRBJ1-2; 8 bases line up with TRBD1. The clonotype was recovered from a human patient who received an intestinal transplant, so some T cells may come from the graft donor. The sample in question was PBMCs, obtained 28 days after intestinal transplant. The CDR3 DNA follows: TGTGCCAGCAGTGAATTTCAGGGGGCGCACGACTATGGCTACACCTTC. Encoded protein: CASSEFQGAHDYGYTF.